This TCR beta chain was observed in a study of T-cell memory formation after mild COVID-19. On the study more broadly: TCR clusters showed largely donor specificity.

Germline V gene sequence: CDR1 SGHTA, CDR2 FQGNSA. The CDR3 totals 16 residues. V gave up 5 bases and J gave up 6 bases; unmatched junction bases: 16. 5'RACE with constant-segment primers yielded barcoded, UMI-tagged TCR alpha and TCR beta cDNA libraries. TCRdb re-called the 5' RACE reads through MiXCR, storing one row per CDR3 protein. There are 55,000 to 75,000 distinct CDR3 sequences in the sample; roughly 26% occur only once, and roughly 43% lies in the top ten. To note about this clonotype: Its antigen is currently unknown.

Findings of the study overall: The authors left the SARS-CoV-2 specificity of second-wave clones peaking on day 37 unconfirmed. Clones which contracted sat mainly in CM and EM if CD4+, and in EMRA if CD8+.

The rearrangement joins TRBV7-2 to TRBJ2-7; TRBD2 matches 7 bases. The TCR comes from a man aged 18 to 30 who had mild COVID-19 (a few samples of this study predate the infection). Cell type and time point are not known. The specimen sequenced was PBMCs or a T cell subset sorted from them (not recorded which). CDR3 nucleotides: TGTGCCAGCAGCCCCAGCGCGGGGGATTACGGTGGCGAGCAGTACTTC. The encoded protein is CASSPSAGDYGGEQYF. Combining the CDR3 with reference TRBV7-2 and TRBJ2-7 gives the whole variable domain GAGVSQSPSNKVTEKGKDVELRCDPISGHTALYWYRQSLGQGLEFLIYFQGNSAPDKSGLPSDRFSAERTGGSVSTLTIQRTQQEDSAVYLCASSPSAGDYGGEQYFGPGTRLTVT.